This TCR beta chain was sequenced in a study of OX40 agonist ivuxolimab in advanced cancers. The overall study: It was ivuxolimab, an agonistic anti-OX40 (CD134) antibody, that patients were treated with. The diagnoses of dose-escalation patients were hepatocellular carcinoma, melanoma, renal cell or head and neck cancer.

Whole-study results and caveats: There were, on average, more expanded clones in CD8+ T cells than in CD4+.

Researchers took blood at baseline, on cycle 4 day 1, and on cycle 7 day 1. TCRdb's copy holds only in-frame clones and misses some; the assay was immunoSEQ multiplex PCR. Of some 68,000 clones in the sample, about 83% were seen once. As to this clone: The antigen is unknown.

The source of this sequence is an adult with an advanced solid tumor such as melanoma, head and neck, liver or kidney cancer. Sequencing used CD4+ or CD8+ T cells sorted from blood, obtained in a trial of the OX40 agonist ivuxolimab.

This CDR3 reads CASSSPPGLAGGNSYEQYF. In DNA, the CDR3 is TGTGCCAGCAGTTCCCCACCGGGACTAGCGGGGGGGAACTCCTACGAGCAGTACTTC. The gene calls are TRBV28 and TRBJ2-7; 16 bases are a match to TRBD2. Per the germline V gene, CDR1 is MDHEN and CDR2 is SYDVKM. The junction had 9 bases not matched to a gene; V was cut back by 4 bases and J by 0 bases. The CDR3 consists of 19 residues.